This TCR beta chain was observed in a study of T cell responses to AZD1222 COVID-19 vaccine. Study overall: Both about-4-week and about-12-week second-dose recipients were combined. Study-level results: Across spike, vaccine-associated CD4 TCRs were found, dominant at 160-218 and 743-854. Following two doses of AZD1222, Spike-specific TCR breadth and depth rose. Clonal diversity was possibly underestimated; the donors were predominantly white British and more often female.

TCRdb's copy holds only in-frame clones and misses some; the assay was immunoSEQ multiplex PCR. Of approximately 73,000 clones listed, roughly 82% are singletons. About this clone: Its cognate antigen is unknown.

Material: peripheral blood, obtained on day 0 of AZD1222 vaccination. This receptor was identified in an adult in good health.

The CDR3 DNA reads TGCGCCAGCAGCTTGGGGGACAGGGCCTTCGATGAGACCCAGTACTTC. Its translation is CASSLGDRAFDETQYF. V gene TRBV5-1 combines with J gene TRBJ2-5; TRBD1 matches 9 bases. The trim removed 0 bases at V and 5 bases at J, leaving 8 bases unmatched. Germline V lookup: CDR1 SGHRS, CDR2 YFSETQ. This CDR3 contains 16 residues.